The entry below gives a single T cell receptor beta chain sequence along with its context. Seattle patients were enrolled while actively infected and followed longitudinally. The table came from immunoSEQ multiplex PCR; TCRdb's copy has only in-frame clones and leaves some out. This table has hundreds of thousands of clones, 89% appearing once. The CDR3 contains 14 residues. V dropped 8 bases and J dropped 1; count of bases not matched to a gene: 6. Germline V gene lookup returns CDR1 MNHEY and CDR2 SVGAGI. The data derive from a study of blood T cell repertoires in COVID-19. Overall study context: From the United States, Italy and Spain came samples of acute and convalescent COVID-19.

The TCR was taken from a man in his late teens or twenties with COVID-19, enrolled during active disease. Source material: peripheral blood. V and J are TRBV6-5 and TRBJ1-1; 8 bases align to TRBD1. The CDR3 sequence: CASAVDRGNTEAFF. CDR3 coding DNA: TGTGCCAGCGCTGTCGACAGGGGGAACACTGAAGCTTTCTTT.